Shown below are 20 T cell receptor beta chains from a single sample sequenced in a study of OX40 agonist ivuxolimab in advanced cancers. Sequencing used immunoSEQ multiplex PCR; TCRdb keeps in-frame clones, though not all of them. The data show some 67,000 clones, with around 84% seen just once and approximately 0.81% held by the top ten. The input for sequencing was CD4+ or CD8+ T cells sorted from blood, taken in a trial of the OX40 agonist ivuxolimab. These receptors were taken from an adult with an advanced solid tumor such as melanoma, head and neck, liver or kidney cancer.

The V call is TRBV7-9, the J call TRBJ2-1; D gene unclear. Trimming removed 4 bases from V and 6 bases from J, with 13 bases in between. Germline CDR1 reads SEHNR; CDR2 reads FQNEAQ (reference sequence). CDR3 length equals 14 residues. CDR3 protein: CASSSRQGLNEQFF. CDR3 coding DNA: TGTGCCAGCAGCTCTAGACAAGGCCTCAATGAGCAGTTCTTC.

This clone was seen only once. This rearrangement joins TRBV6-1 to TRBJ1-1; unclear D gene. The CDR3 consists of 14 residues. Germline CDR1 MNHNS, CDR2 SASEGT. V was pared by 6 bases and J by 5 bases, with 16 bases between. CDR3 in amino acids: CASRAGRSSTEAFF. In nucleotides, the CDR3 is TGTGCCAGCAGAGCCGGGAGATCGAGTACTGAAGCTTTCTTT.

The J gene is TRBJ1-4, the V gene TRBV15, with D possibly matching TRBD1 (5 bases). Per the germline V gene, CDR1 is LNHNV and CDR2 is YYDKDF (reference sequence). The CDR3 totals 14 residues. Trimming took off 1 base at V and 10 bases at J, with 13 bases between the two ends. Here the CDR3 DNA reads TGTGCCACCAGCAGAGCCCGGGGCGAGGGAAAACTGTTTTTT. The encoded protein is CATSRARGEGKLFF.

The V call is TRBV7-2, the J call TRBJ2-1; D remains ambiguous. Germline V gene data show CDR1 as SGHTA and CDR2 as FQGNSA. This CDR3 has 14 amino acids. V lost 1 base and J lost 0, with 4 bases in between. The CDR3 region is CASSLGSSYNEQFF. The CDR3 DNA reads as TGTGCCAGCAGCTTAGGTAGCTCCTACAATGAGCAGTTCTTC.

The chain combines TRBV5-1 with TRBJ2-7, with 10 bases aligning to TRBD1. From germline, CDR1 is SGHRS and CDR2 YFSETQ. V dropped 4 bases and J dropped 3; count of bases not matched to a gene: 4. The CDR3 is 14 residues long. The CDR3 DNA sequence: TGCGCCAGCAGCACGGGACAGGGGAGCTACGAGCAGTACTTC. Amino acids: CASSTGQGSYEQYF.

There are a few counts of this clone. This chain's CDR3 is CASTSPGGSQPQHF. The CDR3 nucleotides read TGTGCCAGTACCTCCCCTGGAGGGAGCCAGCCCCAGCATTTT. The V and J genes are TRBV19 and TRBJ1-5; D not resolved. The ends were cut back, 7 bases at V and 7 bases at J, with 17 bases in the middle. In germline, CDR1 is LNHDA, CDR2 SQIVND (reference sequence). This CDR3 is 14 amino acids long.

The CDR3: CASSPLEQGSYEQYF. The CDR3 DNA follows: TGTGCCAGCAGCCCCCTCGAACAGGGCTCCTACGAGCAGTACTTC. The rearrangement uses TRBV7-6 and TRBJ2-7; maybe TRBD1 (6 bases). This CDR3 has 15 residues. Germline assignment: CDR1 SGHVS and CDR2 FNYEAQ. Between the trimmed V and J ends, which lost 5 bases and 0 bases, there was a span of 14 bases.

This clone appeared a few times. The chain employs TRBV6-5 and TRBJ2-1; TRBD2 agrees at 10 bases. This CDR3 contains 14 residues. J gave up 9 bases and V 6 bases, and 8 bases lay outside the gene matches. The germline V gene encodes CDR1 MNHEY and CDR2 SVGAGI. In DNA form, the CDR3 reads TGTGCCAGCAGGGCTCCGGGACTAGCGTTTGAGCAGTTCTTC. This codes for CASRAPGLAFEQFF.

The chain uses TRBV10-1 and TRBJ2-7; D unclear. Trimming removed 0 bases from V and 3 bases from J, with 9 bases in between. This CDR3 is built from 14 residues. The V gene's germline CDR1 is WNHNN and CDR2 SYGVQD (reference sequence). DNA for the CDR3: TGCGCCAGCAGTGAGTCGGGTAGGCTCTACGAGCAGTACTTC. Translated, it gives CASSESGRLYEQYF.

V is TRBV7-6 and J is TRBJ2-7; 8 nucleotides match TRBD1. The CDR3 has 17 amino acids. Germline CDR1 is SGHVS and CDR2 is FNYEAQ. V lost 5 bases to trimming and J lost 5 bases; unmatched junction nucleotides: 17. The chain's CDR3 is CASSPWGLGQGKNEQYF. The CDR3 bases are TGTGCCAGCAGCCCTTGGGGGCTCGGACAGGGTAAGAACGAGCAGTACTTC. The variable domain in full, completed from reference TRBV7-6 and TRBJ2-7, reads GAGVSQSPRYKVTKRGQDVALRCDPISGHVSLYWYRQALGQGPEFLTYFNYEAQQDKSGLPNDRFSAERPEGSISTLTIQRTEQRDSAMYRCASSPWGLGQGKNEQYFGPGTRLTVT.

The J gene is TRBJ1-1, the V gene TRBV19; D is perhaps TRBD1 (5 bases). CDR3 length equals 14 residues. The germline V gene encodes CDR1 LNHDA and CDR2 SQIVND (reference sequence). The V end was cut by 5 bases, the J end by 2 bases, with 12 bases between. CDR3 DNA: TGTGCCAGTAGTTCCAGGGAGGCAAACACTGAAGCTTTCTTT. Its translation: CASSSREANTEAFF. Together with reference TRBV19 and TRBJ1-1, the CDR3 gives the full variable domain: DGGITQSPKYLFRKEGQNVTLSCEQNLNHDAMYWYRQDPGQGLRLIYYSQIVNDFQKGDIAEGYSVSREKKESFPLTVTSAQKNPTAFYLCASSSREANTEAFFGQGTRLTVV.

The DNA for the CDR3 is TGTGCCAGCAGCTTAGTAGTGGGGGCAAGCGAGCAGTACTTC. This sequence encodes CASSLVVGASEQYF. The chain combines TRBV7-8 with TRBJ2-7; TRBD1 might be the D (6 bases). CDR3 size: 14 residues. The germline V gene has CDR1 SGHVS and CDR2 FQNEAQ. V was trimmed by 1 base and J by 6 bases, leaving 13 bases between them.

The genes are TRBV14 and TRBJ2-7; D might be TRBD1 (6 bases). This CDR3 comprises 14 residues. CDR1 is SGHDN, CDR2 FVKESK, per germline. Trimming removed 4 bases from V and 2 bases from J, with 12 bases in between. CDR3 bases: TGTGCCAGCAGCCTTTGGGACACTACCTACGAGCAGTACTTC. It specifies CASSLWDTTYEQYF. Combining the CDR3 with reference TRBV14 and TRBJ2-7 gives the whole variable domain EAGVTQFPSHSVIEKGQTVTLRCDPISGHDNLYWYRRVMGKEIKFLLHFVKESKQDESGMPNNRFLAERTGGTYSTLKVQPAELEDSGVYFCASSLWDTTYEQYFGPGTRLTVT.

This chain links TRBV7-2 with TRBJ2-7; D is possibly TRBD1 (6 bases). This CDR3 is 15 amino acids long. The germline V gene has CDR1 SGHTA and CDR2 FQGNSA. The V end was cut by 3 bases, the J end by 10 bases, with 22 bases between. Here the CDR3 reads CASSLDPGGLGAQYF. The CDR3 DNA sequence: TGTGCCAGCAGCTTGGACCCTGGCGGTCTGGGGGCCCAGTACTTC.

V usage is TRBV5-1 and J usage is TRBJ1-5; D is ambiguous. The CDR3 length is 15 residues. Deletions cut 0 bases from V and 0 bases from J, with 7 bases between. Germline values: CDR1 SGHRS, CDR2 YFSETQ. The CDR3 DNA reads TGCGCCAGCAGCTTGGAGGGCTATAGCAATCAGCCCCAGCATTTT. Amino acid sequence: CASSLEGYSNQPQHF.

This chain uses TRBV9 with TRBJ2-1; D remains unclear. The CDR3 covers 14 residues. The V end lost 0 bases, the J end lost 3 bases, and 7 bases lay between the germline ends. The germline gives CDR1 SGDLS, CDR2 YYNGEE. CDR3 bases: TGTGCCAGCAGCGTAGTAGGGATCTACAATGAGCAGTTCTTC. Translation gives CASSVVGIYNEQFF.

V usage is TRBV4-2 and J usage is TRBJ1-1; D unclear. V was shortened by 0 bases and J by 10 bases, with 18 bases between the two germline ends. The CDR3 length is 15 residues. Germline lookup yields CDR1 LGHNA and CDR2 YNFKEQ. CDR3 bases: TGTGCCAGCAGCCAAGATTTCCCGAAGGGCTTTGGAGCTTTCTTT. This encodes CASSQDFPKGFGAFF.

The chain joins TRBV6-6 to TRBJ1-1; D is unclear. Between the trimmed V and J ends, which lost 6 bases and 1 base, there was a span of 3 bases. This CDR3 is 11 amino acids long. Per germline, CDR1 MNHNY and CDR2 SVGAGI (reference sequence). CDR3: CASRWNTEAFF. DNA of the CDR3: TGTGCCAGCAGGTGGAACACTGAAGCTTTCTTT.

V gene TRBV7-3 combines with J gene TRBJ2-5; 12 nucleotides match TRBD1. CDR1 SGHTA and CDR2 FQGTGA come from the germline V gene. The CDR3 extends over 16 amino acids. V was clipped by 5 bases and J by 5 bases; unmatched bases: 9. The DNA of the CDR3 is TGTGCCAGCAGCCTCGCCGGGACAGGGGGCTGGGAGACCCAGTACTTC. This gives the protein CASSLAGTGGWETQYF.

As DNA, the CDR3 is TGTGCCAGGAGGGACGGAAACCAAGAGACCCAGTACTTC. The encoded protein is CARRDGNQETQYF. The V call is TRBV2, the J call TRBJ2-5; D is perhaps TRBD1 or TRBD2 (5 bases each). Germline CDR1 is SNHLY and CDR2 is FYNNEI. The CDR3 runs 13 residues. Trimming took 9 bases from V and 0 from J, leaving 11 bases between them.